This is a list of T cell receptor beta chains from one sample in a study of blood T cell repertoires in COVID-19. Sequenced by immunoSEQ multiplex PCR; TCRdb stores in-frame clones only, minus some. The sample consists of 150,000 to 200,000 clones, 70% to 90% of them appearing once. Sequencing was done on a sample of peripheral blood. The receptors derive from a man aged 35 to 55 with acute or convalescent COVID-19. The CDR3 runs from the conserved cysteine through the conserved F or W. D genes are given only for firm matches. Expanded clones get a size class; other rows say once, few or many, or leave the size out.

>TRBV9|TRBJ2-3|-|-
CASSERDRSGTDTQYF
TGTGCCAGCAGCGAACGCGACAGGTCAGGCACAGATACGCAGTATTTT
>TRBV5-1|TRBJ1-2|-|-
CASSPDGQTNYGYTF
TGCGCCAGCAGTCCGGATGGGCAGACTAACTATGGCTACACCTTC
>TRBV3-1/TRBV3-2|TRBJ1-3|few|TRBD1
CASSQRTQQGPGNTIYF
TGTGCCAGCAGCCAACGCACCCAACAGGGGCCTGGAAACACCATATATTTT
>TRBV5-8|TRBJ1-2|-|-
CASSLQTANYGYTF
TGTGCCAGCAGCCTACAGACAGCTAACTATGGCTACACCTTC
>TRBV9|TRBJ2-5|-|TRBD2
CASSVSGGAGETQYF
TGTGCCAGCAGCGTAAGCGGGGGGGCCGGCGAGACCCAGTACTTC
>TRBV10-3|TRBJ2-1|-|-
CAITPSRDYNEQFF
TGTGCCATCACCCCGAGCCGGGACTACAATGAGCAGTTCTTC
>TRBV19|TRBJ1-1|-|-
CASSIIGGGITEAFF
TGTGCCAGTAGTATAATCGGCGGGGGAATCACTGAAGCTTTCTTT
>TRBV5-1|TRBJ2-3|-|-
CASSVTGITDTQYF
TGCGCCAGCAGCGTAACCGGGATCACAGATACGCAGTATTTT
>TRBV25-1|TRBJ2-3|-|TRBD2
CASNAIPGTSGHTDTQYF
TGTGCCAGCAACGCCATCCCCGGGACTAGCGGGCACACAGATACGCAGTATTTT
>TRBV9|TRBJ2-1|-|TRBD2
CASSVEAGGEYEQFF
TGTGCCAGCAGCGTAGAAGCGGGGGGCGAGTATGAGCAGTTCTTC
>TRBV2|TRBJ1-1|-|-
CASRREPNTEAFF
TGTGCCAGTCGTCGCGAGCCGAACACTGAAGCTTTCTTT
>TRBV3-1/TRBV3-2|TRBJ1-4|-|-
CASSHGRAREKLFF
TGTGCCAGCAGCCACGGGAGGGCACGGGAAAAACTGTTTTTT
>TRBV11-2|TRBJ2-7|-|-
CASSSRGGGQPEQYF
TGTGCCAGCAGCTCCCGAGGTGGGGGCCAACCCGAGCAGTACTTC
>TRBV27|TRBJ2-7|-|TRBD2
CASSFSGATPYEQYF
TGTGCCAGCAGTTTTAGCGGGGCGACCCCCTACGAGCAGTACTTC
>TRBV18|TRBJ2-5|-|TRBD1
CASSGDRQETQYF
TGTGCCAGCTCAGGGGACAGGCAAGAGACCCAGTACTTC
>TRBV19|TRBJ1-6|-|-
CASSMGGNSPLHF
TGTGCCAGTAGTATGGGGGGAAATTCACCCCTCCACTTT
>TRBV28|TRBJ2-5|-|-
CASSERETQYF
TGTGCCAGCAGTGAACGGGAGACCCAGTACTTC
>TRBV29-1|TRBJ2-3|-|-
CSVVLVLGGGSDTQYF
TGCAGCGTTGTTCTAGTATTAGGGGGGGGTTCAGATACGCAGTATTTT
>TRBV2|TRBJ1-1|-|-
CASILRDTVTEAFF
TGTGCCAGTATACTCAGGGACACAGTCACTGAAGCTTTCTTT
>TRBV25-1|TRBJ1-3|-|TRBD1
CASSDDRGKSSGNTIYF
TGTGCCAGCAGCGATGACAGGGGAAAAAGCTCTGGAAACACCATATATTTT
>TRBV11-2|TRBJ2-3|-|-
CASSTGSTSLDTQYF
TGTGCCAGCAGCACGGGGAGCACTAGTCTAGATACGCAGTATTTT
>TRBV6-5|TRBJ2-3|-|TRBD1
CASSYSRTGWDTQYF
TGTGCCAGCAGTTACTCCCGGACAGGTTGGGATACGCAGTATTTT
>TRBV6-2/TRBV6-3|TRBJ1-5|-|-
CASSAGRVGNQPQHF
TGTGCCAGCAGTGCGGGGAGGGTCGGCAATCAGCCCCAGCATTTT
>TRBV6-5|TRBJ2-3|-|TRBD2
CASSGGAYTDTQYF
TGTGCCAGCAGCGGGGGGGCCTACACAGATACGCAGTATTTT
>TRBV4-1|TRBJ1-1|-|-
CASSLAGGNTEAFF
TGCGCCAGCAGCCTCGCGGGGGGGAACACTGAAGCTTTCTTT
>TRBV4-1|TRBJ2-2|-|TRBD1
CASSQGGGPGELFF
TGCGCCAGCAGCCAAGGAGGGGGCCCCGGGGAGCTGTTTTTT
>TRBV6-5|TRBJ2-7|-|TRBD1
CASTKGGTGEVEQYF
TGTGCCAGCACCAAAGGGGGGACAGGGGAAGTCGAACAGTACTTC
>TRBV19|TRBJ2-5|-|TRBD1
CASSLGQGGQETQYF
TGTGCCAGTAGTCTGGGACAGGGGGGTCAAGAGACCCAGTACTTC
>TRBV7-2|TRBJ2-1|-|TRBD2
CASSLAGLVIHEQFF
TGTGCCAGCAGCTTAGCGGGACTAGTAATTCATGAGCAGTTCTTC
>TRBV5-1|TRBJ2-1|-|TRBD1
CASSSGGQGWNEQFF
TGCGCCAGCAGCTCAGGGGGACAGGGATGGAATGAGCAGTTCTTC
>TRBV10-2|TRBJ2-7|-|TRBD1
CASSEYKGQGAVYEQYF
TGCGCCAGCAGTGAGTATAAGGGACAGGGGGCGGTCTACGAGCAGTACTTC
>TRBV7-2|TRBJ2-1|-|TRBD1
CATSPRTGRNEQFF
TGTGCCACCTCCCCCAGGACAGGGAGGAATGAGCAGTTCTTC